This T cell receptor beta chain was captured in a study of shared clonotypes between healthy human individuals. With respect to this clone: Antigen specificity is unknown.

Overall study results and limits: The study found lower generation probabilities in non-shared clonotypes than in those shared by all four donors.

Naive CD4+ cells were CD45RA-selected; the remaining cells were memory. CDR1 is MNHEY and CDR2 is SMNVEV in the germline V gene (reference sequence). V shed 5 bases and J shed 6 bases, with 13 bases lying between them. The CDR3 is 14 residues long. When replicate PCRs were run on sorted subsets, they used about 220 ng DNA, approximately 27,000 T cell genomes. TCRdb keeps only in-frame clones here, not all; method: immunoSEQ multiplex PCR. The repertoire holds 2,500,000 or so clones, 80% to 95% seen once, with roughly 0.39% in the top ten. The specimen was naive CD4+ T cells from PBMCs. Documented subset: CD45RA+ positively selected. The chain joins TRBV27 to TRBJ2-2; D gene uncertain. This sequence originates from a man younger than 35 in good health. Some clones in this sample may be carry-over from other donors' samples. The CDR3 here is CASSPPREAGELFF. CDR3 in DNA: TGTGCCAGCAGTCCCCCTCGCGAGGCCGGGGAGCTGTTTTTT.